The source of this T cell receptor beta chain is a study of blood T cell repertoires in COVID-19. Authors' analysis steps: Scientists estimated how many nucleated cells there were by amplifying reference gene primers. The table came from immunoSEQ multiplex PCR; TCRdb's copy has only in-frame clones and leaves some out. That table supplies the V and J calls and clone size; D and trimming were determined from the DNA. The table includes 150,000 to 200,000 clones, roughly four fifths detected once. This clone was found once. Enrollment of patients from Seattle took place during active infection, with longitudinal follow-up. The germline CDR1 and CDR2 sequences are ENHRY and SYGVKD. V shed 6 bases, J shed 6 bases, and the junction held 13 bases outside the gene matches. CDR3 length: 16 amino acids.

The sequenced material came from peripheral blood. This receptor was identified in a woman between 70 and 85 years old with COVID-19, enrolled during active disease. The V and J genes are TRBV10-3 and TRBJ2-3, with 9 bases aligning to TRBD2. This CDR3 is CAISPGLASRGDTQYF. The DNA for the CDR3 is TGTGCCATCAGCCCCGGACTAGCGTCGAGAGGGGATACGCAGTATTTT.